Listed below are T cell receptor beta chains from one sample, sequenced in a study of T cells after yellow fever vaccination. TCRdb re-called the 5' RACE reads through MiXCR, storing one row per CDR3 protein. The profile shows roughly 150,000 distinct CDR3 sequences, about 8% of them singletons. Here the sequenced sample was CD4+ T cells sorted from PBMCs, taken 5 days after the yellow fever booster vaccination. The receptors were gathered from a man aged 25-45 years who received the YFV17D yellow fever vaccine. The CDR3 runs from the conserved cysteine through the conserved F or W. The D gene is left open where the match is weak.

V gene: TRBV20-1; D gene: TRBD2; CDR3 protein: CSATSGSGRDEQFF
V gene: TRBV28; D gene: .; CDR3 protein: CASSRGAPYEQYF
V gene: TRBV7-9; D gene: TRBD2; CDR3 protein: CASSLRLAGITQYF
V gene: TRBV5-1; D gene: TRBD2; CDR3 protein: CASSFVGTSGKEQFF
V gene: TRBV27; D gene: .; CDR3 protein: CASSAPNHGGNEQYF
V gene: TRBV5-5; D gene: .; CDR3 protein: CASSFPKTGAQTQETQYF
V gene: TRBV5-5; D gene: .; CDR3 protein: CASSSGPYEQYF
V gene: TRBV20-1; D gene: .; CDR3 protein: CSASRVLGNEQFF
V gene: TRBV4-3; D gene: .; CDR3 protein: CASSQERHTGELFF
V gene: TRBV4-3; D gene: .; CDR3 protein: CASSHDRSGNTIYF
V gene: TRBV11-2; D gene: TRBD2; CDR3 protein: CASRPIAGNTGELFF
V gene: TRBV6-1; D gene: .; CDR3 protein: CASRAAWRTHNEQFF
V gene: TRBV18; D gene: .; CDR3 protein: CASSPQQAGPTEGETQYF
V gene: TRBV7-8; D gene: .; CDR3 protein: CASSLTTGLEGYEQYF
V gene: TRBV4-2; D gene: TRBD2; CDR3 protein: CASSQEGRGLAADTQYF
V gene: TRBV25-1; D gene: .; CDR3 protein: CASSEYPGATNEKLFF
V gene: TRBV3-1; D gene: .; CDR3 protein: CASSPRGLATDTQYF
V gene: TRBV7-2; D gene: TRBD2; CDR3 protein: CASSRSLAGVETQYF
V gene: TRBV28; D gene: .; CDR3 protein: CASRGSPGELFF
V gene: TRBV5-4; D gene: TRBD2; CDR3 protein: CASSPGLAGGPSTGELFF
V gene: TRBV25-1; D gene: .; CDR3 protein: CASSEEPDVGNSPLHF
V gene: TRBV5-4; D gene: .; CDR3 protein: CASSPGQRTNTGELFF
V gene: TRBV20-1; D gene: TRBD2; CDR3 protein: CSAYSPSGRGWGTDTQYF
V gene: TRBV5-1; D gene: .; CDR3 protein: CASSPRQTGELFF
V gene: TRBV15; D gene: .; CDR3 protein: CATSRAGNTIYF
V gene: TRBV3-1; D gene: TRBD2; CDR3 protein: CASSQPLAGVSEQFF
V gene: TRBV7-2; D gene: .; CDR3 protein: CASSLGAGEYTDTQYF
V gene: TRBV20-1; D gene: .; CDR3 protein: CSAYRDLNSPLHF
V gene: TRBV5-1; D gene: .; CDR3 protein: CASSLLHGQLTTYEQYF
V gene: TRBV6-2/TRBV6-3; D gene: .; CDR3 protein: CASKGGNQPQHF